The 9 T cell receptor beta chains in this list originate from one sample, sequenced in a study of cytomegalovirus exposure and HLA in healthy donors. The study ran its PCR with 60 Vbeta and 13 Jbeta primers. The method was immunoSEQ multiplex PCR; TCRdb's version includes in-frame clones alone and lacks a portion of them. This repertoire shows some 190,000 clones, 77% found once; its top ten account for approximately 1.4%. Material for sequencing was PBMCs. The receptors here all came from a man between 18 and 29 years old in good health and CMV-seronegative.

This sequence joins TRBV18 and TRBJ1-1, with D tentatively TRBD1 (5 bases). CDR3 length equals 15 residues. Trimming left V 2 bases short and J 1 base short, with 11 bases between. The germline gives CDR1 KGHSH, CDR2 LQKENI. CDR3 sequence (DNA): TGTGCCAGCTCACCAGGTGGTCAGGGGAACACTGAAGCTTTCTTT. This sequence encodes CASSPGGQGNTEAFF. Full variable domain (missing parts from reference TRBV18 and TRBJ1-1): NAGVMQNPRHLVRRRGQEARLRCSPMKGHSHVYWYRQLPEEGLKFMVYLQKENIIDESGMPKERFSAEFPKEGPSILRIQQVVRGDSAAYFCASSPGGQGNTEAFFGQGTRLTVV.

The rearrangement joins TRBV7-2 to TRBJ2-7; TRBD2 aligns across 14 bases. V dropped 4 bases and J dropped 3; count of bases not matched to a gene: 11. The CDR3 has 18 residues. Per the germline V gene, CDR1 is SGHTA and CDR2 is FQGNSA. CDR3 sequence reads: CASSSNVAGTSGSYEQYF. CDR3 sequence (DNA): TGTGCCAGCAGCTCCAACGTCGCCGGGACTAGCGGGAGCTACGAGCAGTACTTC.

This clone was seen a handful of times. The chain employs TRBV11-2 and TRBJ1-1; D not resolved. The CDR3 length is 19 residues. Germline V gene lookup returns CDR1 SGHAT and CDR2 FQNNGV. The V end was cut by 0 bases, the J end by 3 bases, with 23 bases between. The CDR3 sequence is CASSLDENRFGLFHTEAFF. The DNA of the CDR3 is TGTGCCAGCAGCTTAGATGAGAACAGATTTGGACTCTTCCACACTGAAGCTTTCTTT.

The chain employs TRBV7-9 and TRBJ2-5; TRBD2 matches at 10 bases. The CDR3 loop spans 15 amino acids. V dropped 2 bases and J dropped 5; count of bases not matched to a gene: 5. The germline V gene has CDR1 SEHNR and CDR2 FQNEAQ (reference sequence). This chain's CDR3 is CASSLYTLAGETQYF. Here the CDR3 DNA reads TGTGCCAGCAGCTTATATACACTAGCGGGGGAGACCCAGTACTTC.

This clone was counted only a few times. This sequence joins TRBV7-2 and TRBJ1-2, with D possibly TRBD1 on 5 matching bases. The CDR3 runs 15 residues. Between the trimmed V and J ends, which lost 6 bases and 7 bases, there was a span of 21 bases. The germline gives CDR1 SGHTA, CDR2 FQGNSA. CDR3 sequence: CASRRVRGGVGGYTF. In nucleotides, the CDR3 is TGTGCCAGCAGACGCGTCCGGGGGGGTGTCGGTGGCTACACCTTC.

A few counts support this clone. The rearrangement links TRBV27 to TRBJ2-7; 7 nucleotides agree with TRBD2. The V gene's germline CDR1 is MNHEY and CDR2 SMNVEV (reference sequence). V was pared by 6 bases and J by 6 bases, with 14 bases of the junction left unmatched. This CDR3 has 15 residues. The CDR3 loop reads CASRLPAGRLAEQYF. As DNA, the CDR3 is TGTGCCAGCAGACTACCAGCGGGGCGCCTCGCCGAGCAGTACTTC.

This clone has only one observation. V usage is TRBV25-1 and J usage is TRBJ2-2, with unresolved D. Germline assignment: CDR1 MGHDK and CDR2 SYGVNS. V shed 2 bases and J shed 1 base, with 2 bases lying between them. This CDR3 has 13 residues. The CDR3 reads CASSEQNTGELFF. The CDR3 coding sequence is TGTGCCAGCAGTGAACAGAACACCGGGGAGCTGTTTTTT.

The CDR3 region has the DNA TGCGCCAGCAGCCCGCGTGGTAGCCTGCGTCAAGAGACCCAGTACTTC. This translates into CASSPRGSLRQETQYF. The J gene is TRBJ2-5, the V gene TRBV4-1; D ambiguous. Germline V gene lookup returns CDR1 MGHRA and CDR2 YSYEKL. This CDR3 has 16 residues. V was shortened by 4 bases and J by 2 bases, with 17 bases between the two germline ends.

This clone was seen a few times. The rearrangement uses TRBV5-4 and TRBJ2-3; 7 bases align to TRBD1. The CDR3 covers 15 residues. CDR1 SGHNT and CDR2 YYREEE come from the germline V gene (reference sequence). V gave up 1 base and J gave up 3 bases; unmatched junction bases: 5. The CDR3 nucleotides read TGTGCCAGCAGCTTGAGTACAGGGGTGACAGATACGCAGTATTTT. It is translated as CASSLSTGVTDTQYF.